This T cell receptor (beta chain) is from a study of cytomegalovirus exposure and HLA in healthy donors. Study conclusions and caveats: Among the CMV-associated chains, three were confirmed in vitro as specific for CMV antigens.

The length of the CDR3 is 16 residues. From germline, CDR1 is SGHDT and CDR2 YYEEEE. With 4 bases clipped from V and 5 bases from J, the junction kept 9 bases outside the gene matches. TCRdb keeps only in-frame clones here, not all; method: immunoSEQ multiplex PCR. The data hold about 120,000 clones, with about 90% observed a single time. About this clone: Its antigen is not known.

The validation cohort, a group of 120 or so subjects, included the donors and was separate from the roughly 670-subject first cohort. Sequencing input: PBMCs. J is TRBJ2-1 and V is TRBV5-6, with TRBD2 matching 10 bases. This TCR was recovered from a woman aged 18 to 35 in good health and CMV-seronegative. In nucleotides, the CDR3 is TGTGCCAGCAGCGTACATCAGCGGGGGGGTAACAATGAGCAGTTCTTC. Amino acids: CASSVHQRGGNNEQFF.